This TCR beta chain stems from a study of Ad26.COV2.S vaccination and SARS-CoV-2 variants. Study-wide findings and caveats: Reported findings describe substantial breadth in spike-specific CD8+ and CD4+ T cell responses following vaccination. Non-spike TCR breadth did not differ much between vaccine and placebo recipients.

The treatment is: roughly 19 received Ad26.COV2.S at low or high dose, single or two shots; about 5 received placebo; per-sample allocation not given. All samples were drawn on day 63, counting from the first vaccine or placebo injection. Germline CDR1 reads LGHNA; CDR2 reads YSLEER. J gave up 5 bases and V 3 bases, and 8 bases lay outside the gene matches. This CDR3 has 15 amino acids. Concerning this clone itself: As yet, its antigen is unknown.

This table comes from immunoSEQ multiplex PCR, and its TCRdb copy is limited to in-frame clones, with some not included. In the table there are approximately 450,000 clones, 80% to 95% of which are singletons. V usage is TRBV4-3 and J usage is TRBJ2-7, with 9 bases lining up with TRBD1. The receptor comes from a person aged 18 to 65 who received the Ad26.COV2.S COVID-19 vaccine or a placebo. This sample comprised peripheral blood, obtained in a trial of Ad26.COV2.S vaccine versus placebo. The DNA of the CDR3 is TGCGCCAGCAGCCACGCGGGACAGGGAGGCCACGAGCAGTACTTC. It is translated as CASSHAGQGGHEQYF.